Listed below are T cell receptor beta chains from one sample, sequenced in a study of identical twins. TCRdb called the 5' RACE reads again in MiXCR, with one record for every CDR3 protein. The data show hundreds of thousands of distinct CDR3 sequences, 21% seen once. The same sample was also studied in work on T cells expressing NK-cell markers.

Specimen: PBMCs. Source of these receptors: a young woman in good health. Each CDR3 is given with its conserved first and last residue. A D gene is named only where the DNA matches it firmly. The size field is filled for only some rows; it gives once, few, many or a size class.

>TRBV27|TRBJ2-3|-|few
CASSSPGQNTDTQYF
TGTGCCAGCAGTTCCCCCGGACAAAACACAGATACGCAGTATTTT
>TRBV3-1|TRBJ1-6|-|-
CASSQGAYSPLHF
TGTGCCAGCAGCCAAGGGGCTTATTCACCCCTCCACTTT
>TRBV12-3/TRBV12-4|TRBJ1-3|-|-
CASSKSWNTIYF
TGTGCCAGCAGTAAGAGTTGGAACACCATATATTTT
>TRBV6-2/TRBV6-3|TRBJ1-2|-|-
CAACRVLNVGYTF
TGTGCCGCATGCCGGGTCCTAAACGTTGGCTACACCTTC
>TRBV5-1|TRBJ2-3|-|few
CASSYRDSSDTQYF
TGCGCCAGCAGCTACCGGGACTCCTCAGATACGCAGTATTTT
>TRBV11-2|TRBJ2-7|TRBD2|-
CASTLIRAEREKVHEQYF
TGTGCCAGCACACTGATCCGGGCCGAGCGGGAGAAAGTCCACGAGCAGTACTTC
>TRBV6-5|TRBJ2-3|TRBD2|few
CASSFLRGAGSTDTQYF
TGTGCCAGCAGTTTCCTTCGTGGAGCGGGGAGCACAGATACGCAGTATTTT
>TRBV4-3|TRBJ2-1|-|-
CASSPTIGGDRVGVNEQFF
TGCGCCAGCAGCCCTACCATTGGGGGGGACAGAGTGGGAGTGAATGAGCAGTTCTTC
>TRBV24-1|TRBJ2-3|-|-
CATSPSGSTDTQYF
TGTGCCACCAGTCCGAGCGGGAGCACAGATACGCAGTATTTT
>TRBV5-1|TRBJ2-3|TRBD2|-
CASSRGLAGVFADTQYF
TGCGCCAGCAGCCGCGGACTAGCGGGGGTCTTTGCAGATACGCAGTATTTT
>TRBV20-1|TRBJ1-1|-|-
CSATSGTITEAFF
TGCAGTGCTACTTCAGGAACGATCACTGAAGCTTTCTTT
>TRBV30|TRBJ2-3|-|few
CAWRWSTDTQYF
TGTGCCTGGAGATGGAGCACAGATACGCAGTATTTT
>TRBV27|TRBJ2-7|-|-
CASSLTLVGEQYF
TGTGCCAGCAGTTTGACATTAGTAGGCGAGCAGTACTTC
>TRBV5-1|TRBJ1-1|-|-
CASSQELRTEAFF
TGCGCCAGCAGCCAGGAATTGAGAACTGAAGCTTTCTTT
>TRBV20-1|TRBJ1-2|TRBD1|few
CSARRDRSNYGYTF
TGCAGTGCTAGGCGGGACAGATCTAACTATGGCTACACCTTC
>TRBV12-3/TRBV12-4|TRBJ2-1|TRBD2|-
CASSFPRGERGWGEQFF
TGTGCCAGCAGTTTCCCGAGAGGAGAGCGGGGTTGGGGTGAGCAGTTCTTC
>TRBV20-1|TRBJ2-3|-|few
CSARGRRGTQYF
TGCAGTGCTAGAGGTCGGCGGGGTACGCAGTATTTT
>TRBV6-1|TRBJ2-7|TRBD1|few
CASSLTGTGAGEQYF
TGTGCCAGCAGTCTCACCGGGACAGGGGCGGGCGAGCAGTACTTC
>TRBV20-1|TRBJ2-3|TRBD2|-
CSAFLGGRTDTQYF
TGCAGTGCCTTCTTGGGCGGGAGGACAGATACGCAGTATTTT